The 19 T cell receptor beta chains listed next were all sequenced from one sample in a study of blood T cells in healthy people across ages (dated by TCRdb to the mid-2010s). The library was produced with 5' RACE. The instrument given in TCRdb is Illumina HiSeq 2500. A second PCR of roughly 7 to 11 cycles was performed with a sample-barcoded 5' primer and a J-beta primer mix. TCRdb took the public reads, trimmed them with fastp at Q25, ran MiXCR for clone calling and kept in-frame beta chains. Entries that share a CDR3 protein sequence are merged under the most common genes and DNA. The sample yields fewer than 950,000 distinct CDR3 sequences; approximately 55% were counted once. The ten largest clones capture roughly 40% of the sample. Sequencing used blood. The receptors derive from a man aged 80 or over in good health.

This rearrangement joins TRBV28 to TRBJ2-2; possibly TRBD1 for D (5 bases). CDR3 length: 15 residues. Germline V gene lookup returns CDR1 MDHEN and CDR2 SYDVKM. Trimming took 5 bases from V and 7 from J, leaving 17 bases between them. CDR3 bases: TGTGCCAGCAGTCGACAGCAGGGCCCGGGCGGGGAGCTGTTTTTT. As protein: CASSRQQGPGGELFF. The full variable domain, its missing parts supplied by reference TRBV28 and TRBJ2-2, is DVKVTQSSRYLVKRTGEKVFLECVQDMDHENMFWYRQDPGLGLRLIYFSYDVKMKEKGDIPEGYSVSREKKERFSLILESASTNQTSMYLCASSRQQGPGGELFFGEGSRLTVL.

The V and J genes are TRBV12-3 or TRBV12-4 and TRBJ2-1; 14 bases align to TRBD2. Unmatched junction bases numbered 22, after V lost 11 bases and J lost 13 bases. The CDR3 contains 17 residues. CDR3 loop: CAGIGTSGSRKFEGQFF. The CDR3 nucleotides read TGTGCCGGCATCGGGACTAGCGGGAGCCGTAAGTTCGAGGGTCAGTTCTTC.

The rearrangement uses TRBV7-3 and TRBJ1-1; possible D gene TRBD1, 5 bases. Germline V gene sequence: CDR1 SGHTA, CDR2 FQGTGA. Trimming removed 3 bases from V and 11 bases from J, with 19 bases in between. The length of the CDR3 is 14 residues. For the CDR3, the DNA is TGTGCCAGCAGCTTCGGGGCAGGGCCCGGTGGGGCTTTCTTT. Protein: CASSFGAGPGGAFF.

V usage is TRBV12-3 or TRBV12-4 and J usage is TRBJ1-1; D possibly corresponds to TRBD1 (5 bases). CDR3 size: 13 residues. Trimming stripped 4 bases from V and 5 bases from J, with 11 bases between. The CDR3 nucleotides are TGTGCCAGCAGTTCTGGGGGGTGGACTGAAGCTTTCTTT. This translates into CASSSGGWTEAFF.

In its sample, this clonotype was seen many times. This chain connects TRBV29-1 to TRBJ2-1; D is ambiguous. Germline assignment: CDR1 SQVTM and CDR2 ANQGSEA. The CDR3 runs to 10 residues. V gave up 7 bases and J gave up 4 bases, with 5 bases separating them. The CDR3 loop reads CSASYNEQFF. The CDR3 DNA sequence: TGCAGCGCCTCTTACAATGAGCAGTTCTTC.

CDR3 sequence reads: CASSLDRGVNTIYF. In DNA, the CDR3 is TGTGCCAGCAGTCTGGACAGGGGAGTAAACACCATATATTTT. The V call is TRBV6-1, the J call TRBJ1-3; 9 nucleotides align to TRBD1. CDR3 size: 14 residues. Germline CDR1 and CDR2: MNHNS and SASEGT. V lost 5 bases, J lost 6 bases, and 5 bases stayed unmatched.

The V gene is TRBV7-9, the J gene TRBJ2-3; TRBD2 aligns across 7 bases. From germline, CDR1 is SEHNR and CDR2 FQNEAQ (reference sequence). The CDR3 has 14 residues. V was clipped by 5 bases and J by 14 bases; unmatched bases: 16. The CDR3 loop reads CASSPPGRGRYAYF. In nucleotides, the CDR3 is TGTGCCAGCAGCCCCCCGGGGAGGGGAAGATACGCGTATTTT.

This chain links TRBV2 with TRBJ1-4, with a weak D call TRBD1 (5 bases). CDR3 length: 15 residues. The germline V gene encodes CDR1 SNHLY and CDR2 FYNNEI. V dropped 6 bases and J dropped 7 bases, with 18 bases sitting between them. In nucleotides, the CDR3 is TGTGCCAGCAGCCCTCTCGGGGCATGGAGTGAAAAACTGTTTTTT. Translation gives CASSPLGAWSEKLFF.

The J gene is TRBJ2-1, the V gene TRBV2; tentatively, D is TRBD2 (5 bases). CDR3 size: 16 residues. Between the trimmed V and J ends, which lost 6 bases and 2 bases, there was a span of 17 bases. Germline V gene lookup returns CDR1 SNHLY and CDR2 FYNNEI. CDR3 DNA: TGTGCCAGCAGCCCCTTGGCCTCGGGAACCTACAATGAGCAGTTCTTC. This codes for CASSPLASGTYNEQFF.

In its sample, this clonotype was seen a few times. The chain joins TRBV9 to TRBJ2-1, with D possibly TRBD2 on 5 matching bases. CDR1 and CDR2 (germline): SGDLS, YYNGEE. V was pared by 4 bases and J by 8 bases, with 16 bases between. CDR3 length: 14 amino acids. The DNA of the CDR3 is TGTGCCAGCAGCACTTCTGAGGGTCGGGATGAGCAGTTCTTC. This codes for CASSTSEGRDEQFF. Full variable domain (rest looked up from reference TRBV9 and TRBJ2-1): DSGVTQTPKHLITATGQRVTLRCSPRSGDLSVYWYQQSLDQGLQFLIQYYNGEERAKGNILERFSAQQFPDLHSELNLSSLELGDSALYFCASSTSEGRDEQFFGPGTRLTVL.

With regard to this clonotype: The junction differs from germline at one of its ends, possibly a read error. The chain links TRBV20-1 to TRBJ2-7; 8 bases are shared with TRBD2. The CDR3 has 13 amino acids. Germline V gene sequence: CDR1 DFQATT, CDR2 SNEGSKA (reference sequence). The CDR3 bases are TGCGGTGCTCTAGCGGGCAATTTTTACGAGCAGTACTTC. Translating it yields CGALAGNFYEQYF.

This clonotype was seen a few times. The genes are TRBV7-3 and TRBJ2-3; D may match TRBD1 or TRBD2 (5 bases each). Germline CDR1 reads SGHTA; CDR2 reads FQGTGA. The CDR3 has 19 amino acids. Trimming stripped 2 bases from V and 1 base from J, with 22 bases between. CDR3 amino acids: CASSLGLVWGSEGTDTQYF. The DNA for the CDR3 is TGTGCCAGCAGCTTAGGTCTTGTTTGGGGGAGTGAGGGCACAGATACGCAGTATTTT.

This rearrangement joins TRBV3-1 to TRBJ2-3, with TRBD2 as a possible D gene (6 bases). CDR3 length: 13 residues. CDR1 is LGHDT, CDR2 YNNKEL, per germline (reference sequence). The V gene lost 8 bases and the J gene lost 2 bases, with 11 bases spanning the gap. The CDR3 region is CASGLAPTDTQYF. Written as DNA, the CDR3 is TGTGCCAGCGGCCTAGCGCCCACAGATACGCAGTATTTT.

This chain connects TRBV12-3 or TRBV12-4 to TRBJ2-5, with D perhaps TRBD1 or TRBD2 (5 bases each). The CDR3 has 15 residues. Trimming pared 3 bases from V and 5 bases from J, leaving 16 bases between. The CDR3, as DNA: TGTGCCAGCAGTTTTGGGAGACAGCCAACGGAGACCCAGTACTTC. This encodes CASSFGRQPTETQYF.

Of note for this clonotype: Mismatch with germline at one junction end may stem from a read error. The rearrangement joins TRBV7-9 to TRBJ2-1; D tentatively reads TRBD1 or TRBD2 (5 bases each). This CDR3 spans 14 amino acids. The germline V gene encodes CDR1 SEHNR and CDR2 FQNEAQ (reference sequence). CDR3 residues: CANSLVGRDDEQFF. In DNA, the CDR3 is TGTGCCAACAGCCTGGTGGGCAGGGACGATGAGCAGTTCTTC.

This CDR3 is CSARDPPSLADEFSYNEQYF. For the CDR3, the DNA is TGCAGTGCTAGAGACCCTCCGTCACTAGCGGATGAATTCTCCTACAATGAGCAGTACTTC. The gene calls are TRBV20-1 and TRBJ2-1; 8 nucleotides line up with TRBD2. The end of the DNA aligns better with TRBJ2-7, so the J call may be wrong. There are 20 residues in the CDR3. Germline-derived CDR1 and CDR2 are DFQATT and SNEGSKA (reference sequence).

This chain uses TRBV27 with TRBJ2-3; TRBD2 matches at 8 bases. The V gene's germline CDR1 is MNHEY and CDR2 SMNVEV (reference sequence). The CDR3 totals 15 residues. V lost 6 bases to trimming and J lost 14 bases; unmatched junction nucleotides: 19. The CDR3 sequence is CASSPGLVAVRYAYF. In DNA, the CDR3 is TGTGCCAGCAGCCCGGGACTAGTGGCTGTTAGATACGCGTATTTT.

The rearrangement joins TRBV29-1 to TRBJ2-3; 11 nucleotides align to TRBD2. Germline V lookup: CDR1 SQVTM, CDR2 ANQGSEA. V was clipped by 2 bases and J by 4 bases; unmatched bases: 8. CDR3 length: 16 amino acids. CDR3 DNA sequence: TGCAGCGTTGAACTTGCCACTAGCGGGAGCCCAGATACGCAGTATTTT. It translates to CSVELATSGSPDTQYF.

V usage is TRBV12-3 or TRBV12-4 and J usage is TRBJ1-4; D uncertain. V lost 0 bases and J lost 6, with 14 bases in between. CDR3 length equals 16 residues. CDR3 protein: CASSLAQGSSDEKLFF. The CDR3 DNA sequence: TGTGCCAGCAGTTTAGCGCAAGGGAGTTCAGATGAAAAACTGTTTTTT.